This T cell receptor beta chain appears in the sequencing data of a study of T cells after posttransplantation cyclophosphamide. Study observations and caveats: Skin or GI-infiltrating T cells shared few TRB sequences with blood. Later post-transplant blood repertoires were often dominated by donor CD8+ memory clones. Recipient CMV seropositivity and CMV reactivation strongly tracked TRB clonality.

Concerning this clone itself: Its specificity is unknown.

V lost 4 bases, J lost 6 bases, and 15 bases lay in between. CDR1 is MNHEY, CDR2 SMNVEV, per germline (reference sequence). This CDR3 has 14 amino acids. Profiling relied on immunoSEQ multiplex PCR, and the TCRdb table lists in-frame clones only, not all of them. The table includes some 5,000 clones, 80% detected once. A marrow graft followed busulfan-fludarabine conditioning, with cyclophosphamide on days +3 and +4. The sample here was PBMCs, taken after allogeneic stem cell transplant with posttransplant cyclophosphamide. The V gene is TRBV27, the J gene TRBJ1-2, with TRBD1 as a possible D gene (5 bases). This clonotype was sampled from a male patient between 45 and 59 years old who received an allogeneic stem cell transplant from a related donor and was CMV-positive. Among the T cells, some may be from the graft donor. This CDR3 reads CASSSGGILDGYTF. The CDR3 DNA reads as TGTGCCAGCAGTTCTGGGGGGATCCTGGATGGCTACACCTTC.